This TCR beta chain was profiled in a study of blood T cell repertoires in COVID-19. On the study more broadly: Each recovered donor of Cohort 3 presented with two negative PCRs, clearance, or symptom resolution.

V lost 3 bases and J lost 0; bases outside the gene matches: 3. The CDR3 is 18 amino acids. CDR1 and CDR2 (germline): SGHVS, FQNEAQ. Recruitment covered some 25 US areas and drew participants whose ages spanned about 18 to 89 years. Cohort placement rested on clinical history that participants reported themselves. Sequencing used immunoSEQ multiplex PCR; TCRdb keeps in-frame clones, though not all of them. The data contain 250,000 to 350,000 clones, approximately 90% of them singletons. The rearrangement uses TRBV7-8 and TRBJ2-1; 15 bases fit TRBD2. The clonotype originates from a woman between 55 and 75 years old in a cohort exposed to, infected with or recovered from COVID-19 (not recorded which). The sample was PBMCs or T cells enriched from blood (not recorded which). The CDR3: CASSLGLAGGSSYNEQFF. In DNA form, the CDR3 reads TGTGCCAGCAGCTTGGGACTAGCGGGGGGAAGCTCCTACAATGAGCAGTTCTTC. Full variable domain (missing parts from reference TRBV7-8 and TRBJ2-1): GAGVSQSPRYKVAKRGQDVALRCDPISGHVSLFWYQQALGQGPEFLTYFQNEAQLDKSGLPSDRFFAERPEGSVSTLKIQRTQQEDSAVYLCASSLGLAGGSSYNEQFFGPGTRLTVL.